This T cell receptor (beta chain) originates from a study of cytomegalovirus exposure and HLA in healthy donors. Study-level results: What a later analysis showed was that several of the most significant clusters appeared linked to common viral pathogens. It was in a later analysis that TCR association rates were seen to vary by HLA locus, highest for DRB1 and lowest for HLA-C.

Turning to this clone: Its antigen is not known.

PCR primers comprised 60 Vbeta and 13 Jbeta primers. Repertoires were generated with immunoSEQ multiplex PCR, while TCRdb's copy carries only in-frame clones and drops some. The top ten hold around 1.9% of the sample, which has about 210,000 clones, 60% to 80% seen once. The ends lost 1 base at V and 5 bases at J; junction bases unmatched: 13. The CDR3 has 18 amino acids. Germline V gene data show CDR1 as LGHNA and CDR2 as YNFKEQ. This chain uses TRBV4-2 with TRBJ2-5; 10 positions agree with TRBD2. The TCR originated in a male donor in good health and CMV-seronegative. Sequencing was done on a sample of PBMCs. The CDR3 DNA reads as TGTGCCAGCAGCCAAGTTCCCGTCGCTAGCGGGAGAACTGAGACCCAGTACTTC. This sequence encodes CASSQVPVASGRTETQYF.